This entry is about one T cell receptor (beta chain). Germline trimming cut 4 bases from V and 5 bases from J; bases unmatched to any gene: 13. This CDR3 is built from 17 residues. The germline V gene has CDR1 ENHRY and CDR2 SYGVKD. This sample was taken from a study of cytomegalovirus exposure and HLA in healthy donors. Across the study: T cells numbering some 170 million yielded 100 million to 120 million unique TCR beta sequences in an earlier analysis.

The PCR used 60 Vbeta and 13 Jbeta primers. Sequenced by immunoSEQ multiplex PCR; TCRdb stores in-frame clones only, minus some. The top ten clones hold about 4.5% of a sample with some 120,000 clones, just under 75% of them seen once. This TCR came from a man aged 60 to 75 in good health and CMV-seropositive. The V and J genes are TRBV10-3 and TRBJ1-4, with 7 positions matching TRBD1. Sequenced: PBMCs. CDR3 coding DNA: TGTGCCATCAGTGGAGGGAACAGGGGCGGAAGAAATGAAAAACTGTTTTTT. Protein product: CAISGGNRGGRNEKLFF.